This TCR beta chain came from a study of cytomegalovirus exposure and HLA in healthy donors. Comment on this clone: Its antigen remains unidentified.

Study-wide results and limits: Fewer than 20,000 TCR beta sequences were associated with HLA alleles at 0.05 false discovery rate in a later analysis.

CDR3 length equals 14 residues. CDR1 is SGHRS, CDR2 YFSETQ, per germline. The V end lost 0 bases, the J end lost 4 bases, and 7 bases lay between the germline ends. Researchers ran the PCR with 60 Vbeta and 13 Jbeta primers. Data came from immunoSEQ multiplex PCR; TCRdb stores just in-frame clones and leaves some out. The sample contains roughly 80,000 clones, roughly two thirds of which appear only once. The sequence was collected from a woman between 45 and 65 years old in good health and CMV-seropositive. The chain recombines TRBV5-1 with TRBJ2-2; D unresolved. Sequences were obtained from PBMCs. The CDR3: CASSLVTGTGELFF. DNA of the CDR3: TGCGCCAGCAGCTTGGTGACGGGCACCGGGGAGCTGTTTTTT.